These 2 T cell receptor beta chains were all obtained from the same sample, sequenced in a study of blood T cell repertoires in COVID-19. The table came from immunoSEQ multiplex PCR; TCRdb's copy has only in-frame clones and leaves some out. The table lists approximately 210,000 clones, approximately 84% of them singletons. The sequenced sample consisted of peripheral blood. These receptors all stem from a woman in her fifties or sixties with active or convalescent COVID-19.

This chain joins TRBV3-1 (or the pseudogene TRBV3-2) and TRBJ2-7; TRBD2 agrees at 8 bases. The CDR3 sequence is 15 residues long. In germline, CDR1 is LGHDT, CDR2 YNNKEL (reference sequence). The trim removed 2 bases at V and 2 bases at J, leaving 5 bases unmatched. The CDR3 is CASSQLAGKPYEQYF. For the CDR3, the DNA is TGTGCCAGCAGCCAATTAGCGGGAAAGCCCTACGAGCAGTACTTC.

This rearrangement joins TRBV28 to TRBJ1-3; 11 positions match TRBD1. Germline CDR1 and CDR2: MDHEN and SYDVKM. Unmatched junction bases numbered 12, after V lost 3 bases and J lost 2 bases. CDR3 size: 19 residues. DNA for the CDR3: TGTGCCAGCAGTTTGAACAGATGGGGACAGGGGGTGGCTGGAAACACCATATATTTT. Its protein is CASSLNRWGQGVAGNTIYF.